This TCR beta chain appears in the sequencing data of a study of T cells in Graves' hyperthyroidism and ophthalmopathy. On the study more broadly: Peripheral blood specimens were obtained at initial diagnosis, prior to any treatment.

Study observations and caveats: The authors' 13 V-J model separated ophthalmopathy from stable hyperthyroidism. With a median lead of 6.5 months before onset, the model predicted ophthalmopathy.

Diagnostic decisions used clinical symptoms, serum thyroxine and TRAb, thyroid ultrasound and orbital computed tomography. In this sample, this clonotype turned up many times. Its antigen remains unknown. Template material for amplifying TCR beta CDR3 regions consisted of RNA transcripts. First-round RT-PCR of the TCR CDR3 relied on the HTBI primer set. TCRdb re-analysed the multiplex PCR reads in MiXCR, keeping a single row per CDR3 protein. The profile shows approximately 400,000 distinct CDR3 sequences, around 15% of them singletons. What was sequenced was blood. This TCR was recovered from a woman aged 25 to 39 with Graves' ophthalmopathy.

Here the CDR3 reads CASTEATGTFSGGHYEQYF. The CDR3 DNA is TGTGCCAGCACCGAGGCGACAGGGACCTTTAGCGGGGGCCACTACGAGCAGTACTTC. V usage is TRBV28 and J usage is TRBJ2-7; 9 bases agree with TRBD2. V gave up 7 bases and J gave up 3 bases; unmatched junction bases: 22. Germline loops: CDR1 MDHEN, CDR2 SYDVKM. CDR3 length: 19 amino acids.